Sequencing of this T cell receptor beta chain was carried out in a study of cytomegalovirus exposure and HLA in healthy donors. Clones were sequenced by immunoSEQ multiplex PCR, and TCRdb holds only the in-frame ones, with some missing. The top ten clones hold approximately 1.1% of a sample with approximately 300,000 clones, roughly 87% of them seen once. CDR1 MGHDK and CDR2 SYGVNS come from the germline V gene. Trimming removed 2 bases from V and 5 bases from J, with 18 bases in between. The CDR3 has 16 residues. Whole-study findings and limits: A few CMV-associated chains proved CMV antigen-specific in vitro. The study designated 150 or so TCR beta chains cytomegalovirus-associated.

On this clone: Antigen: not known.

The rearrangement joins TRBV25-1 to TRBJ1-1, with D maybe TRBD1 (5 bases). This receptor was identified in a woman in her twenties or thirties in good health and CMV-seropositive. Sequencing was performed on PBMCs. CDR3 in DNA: TGTGCCAGCAGTGAAGGGGGACCTCGGGCATTAACTGAAGCTTTCTTT. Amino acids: CASSEGGPRALTEAFF.